Listed here is a single T cell receptor beta chain. Its matching antigen is unknown. The V gene lost 4 bases and the J gene lost 11 bases, with 15 bases spanning the gap. Per the germline V gene, CDR1 is SGHRS and CDR2 is YFSETQ. This CDR3 spans 12 amino acids. These data originate in a study of shared clonotypes between healthy human individuals. The study, taken as a whole, reports: Sharing across four donors was highest in naive CD4 (approximately 5%) and lowest in memory CD8 (approximately 0.4%).

Division of CD4+ cells produced a CD45RA+ naive subset and a CD45RA-negative memory subset. Tens of thousands of T cell genomes, or roughly 200 ng DNA, went into the sorted-subset replicate PCRs. Original processing notes: As immunoSEQ supplied junction-only sequences (without quality scores), filtering differed. The table came from immunoSEQ multiplex PCR; TCRdb's copy has only in-frame clones and leaves some out. For V, J and clone size, that table is used; D and trimming come from the DNA. Of more than 1,200,000 clones in the sample, 97% to 99% were seen once. Sequenced: naive CD4+ T cells sorted from blood. The subset was: CD45RA+ positively selected. The rearrangement links TRBV5-1 to TRBJ1-1; D is uncertain. This TCR was sampled from a man aged 25-45 years in good health. CDR3 in DNA: TGCGCCAGCAGCCCCGAAGCCGGTCGGGCTTTCTTT. As protein: CASSPEAGRAFF.